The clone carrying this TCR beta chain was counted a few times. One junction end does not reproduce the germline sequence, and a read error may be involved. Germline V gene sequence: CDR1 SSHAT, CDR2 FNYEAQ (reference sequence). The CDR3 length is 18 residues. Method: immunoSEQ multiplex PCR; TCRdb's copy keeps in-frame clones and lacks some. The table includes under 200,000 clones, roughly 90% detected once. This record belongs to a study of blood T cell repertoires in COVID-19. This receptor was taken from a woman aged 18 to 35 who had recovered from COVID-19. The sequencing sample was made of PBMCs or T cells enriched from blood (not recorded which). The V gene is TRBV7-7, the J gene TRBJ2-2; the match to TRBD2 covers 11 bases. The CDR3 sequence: CASSLETSGISTTGELFF. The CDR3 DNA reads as TGTGCTAGCAGCTTGGAGACTAGCGGGATATCGACCACCGGGGAGCTGTTTTTT.